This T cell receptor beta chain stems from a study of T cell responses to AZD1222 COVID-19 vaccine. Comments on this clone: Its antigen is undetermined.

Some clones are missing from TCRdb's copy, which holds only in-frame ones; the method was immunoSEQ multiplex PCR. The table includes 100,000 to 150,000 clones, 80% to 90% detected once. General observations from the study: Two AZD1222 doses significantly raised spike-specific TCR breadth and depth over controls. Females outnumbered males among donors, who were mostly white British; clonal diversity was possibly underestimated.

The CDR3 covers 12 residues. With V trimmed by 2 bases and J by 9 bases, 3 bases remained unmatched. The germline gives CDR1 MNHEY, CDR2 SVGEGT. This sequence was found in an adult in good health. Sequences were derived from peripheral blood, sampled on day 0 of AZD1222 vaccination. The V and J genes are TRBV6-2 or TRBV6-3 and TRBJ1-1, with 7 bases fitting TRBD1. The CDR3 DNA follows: TGTGCCAGCAGTTACCTGGGACAGCAAGCTTTCTTT. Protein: CASSYLGQQAFF.